This T cell receptor beta chain stems from a study of T cell clonotyping in hematopoietic cell transplantation (dated by TCRdb to about 2021). In the study overall: Pretransplant samples from recipients were collected after cytoreduction. In the study, more than 120 blood samples were gathered from approximately 35 consecutive transplant recipients and their related donors. Patients were recruited between 2015 and January 2017 and followed until late 2020 or death. General findings and caveats noted by the study authors: The sample size was limited, and CD4 and CD8 repertoire contributions could not be separated because cells were not sorted. Broader TCR repertoire diversity after transplant was predicted by Inverse Simpson Index values from donors and from recipients before transplant. Recipient TCR diversity fell after transplant, with pathologically expanded clonotypes rising progressively from day 30 to day 180. Recipient repertoires showed only a small fraction of overlap with donor repertoires, and over 95% appeared de novo at the given depth.

The germline V gene (reference sequence) gives CDR1 as MNHNY and CDR2 as SVGAGI. Reading from cysteine to phenylalanine, the CDR3 counts 16 amino acids. Only the CDR3 DNA is retained, 48 bases long and in frame from the first base. Deletion took 5 bases off V and 0 bases off J, with a span of 14 bases between the germline ends. Note on this clone: This clone's antigen is unknown. The input lacks base qualities; no much larger clone sits a single base away.

The meaning of the sample's time point label: recipient sample about 28 days before transplant, after cytoreduction. Blood from recipients was drawn about 28 days before transplant and again at days 30, 100 and 180 after transplant. Nuclei Lysis Solution was used to extract genomic DNA from fresh or cryopreserved unfractionated peripheral blood mononuclear cells. The immunoSEQ assay, a bias-controlled multiplex PCR with V- and J-specific primers, was used to amplify TCR beta CDR3 regions from genomic DNA. A second PCR step added a proprietary barcode and Illumina adapter sequences to the CDR3 amplicons. An Illumina MiSeq instrument was used to sequence the CDR3 libraries. The published analysis was carried out like this. Export and quality control were done with immunoSEQ Analyzer 3.0, while downstream analyses used R Bioconductor and Immunarch. Only productive rearrangements in the normalized downsampled data set were used to calculate repertoire metrics. Clonotypes larger than 5 templates in the normalized cohort were defined as pathologically expanded. The Inverse Simpson Index served as the measure of repertoire diversity. CMV-specificity analyses were carried out on the non-normalized data set to capture all clonotypes. TCRdb limited this immuneACCESS table to in-frame rearrangements with V and J called. A share of clones is missing; checked studies link under half to unresolved V genes, and the rest is unexplained. V, J and clone size reflect that table, while D and trimming were determined from the DNA. Across this sample there are fewer than 100,000 clones, with 95% to 97% seen only once. The ten largest clones take up roughly 1.5% of the sample.

Here the chain combines TRBV6-6 and TRBJ1-3; the D gene assignment is ambiguous. The receptor was derived from a woman aged 50 to 60 with acute myeloid leukemia. Some clones in this sample may be carry-over from other donors' samples. The starting material was peripheral blood mononuclear cells, obtained before stem cell transplant. The CDR3 amino acid sequence is: CASSPSLMSSGNTIYF. The DNA sequence follows: TGTGCCAGCAGTCCCTCCCTTATGAGCTCTGGAAACACCATATATTTT.